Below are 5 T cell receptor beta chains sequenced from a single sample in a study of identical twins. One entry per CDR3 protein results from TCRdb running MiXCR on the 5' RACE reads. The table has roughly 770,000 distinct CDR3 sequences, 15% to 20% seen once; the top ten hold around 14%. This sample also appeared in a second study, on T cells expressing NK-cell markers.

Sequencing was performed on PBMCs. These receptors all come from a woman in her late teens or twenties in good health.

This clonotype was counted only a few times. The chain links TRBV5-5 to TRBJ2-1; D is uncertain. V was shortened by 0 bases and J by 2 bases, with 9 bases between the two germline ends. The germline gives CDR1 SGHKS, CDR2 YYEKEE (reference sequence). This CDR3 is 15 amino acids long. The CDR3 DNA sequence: TGTGCCAGCAGCTTGGACCCAGTCACCTACAATGAGCAGTTCTTC. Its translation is CASSLDPVTYNEQFF. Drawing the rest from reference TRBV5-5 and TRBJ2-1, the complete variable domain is DAGVTQSPTHLIKTRGQQVTLRCSPISGHKSVSWYQQVLGQGPQFIFQYYEKEERGRGNFPDRFSARQFPNYSSELNVNALLLGDSALYLCASSLDPVTYNEQFFGPGTRLTVL.

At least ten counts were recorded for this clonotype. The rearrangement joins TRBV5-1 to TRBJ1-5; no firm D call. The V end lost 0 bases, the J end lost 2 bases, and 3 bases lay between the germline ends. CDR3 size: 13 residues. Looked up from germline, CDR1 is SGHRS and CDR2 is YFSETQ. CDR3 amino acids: CASSLDGNQPQHF. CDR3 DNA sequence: TGCGCCAGCAGCTTGGACGGCAATCAGCCCCAGCATTTT.

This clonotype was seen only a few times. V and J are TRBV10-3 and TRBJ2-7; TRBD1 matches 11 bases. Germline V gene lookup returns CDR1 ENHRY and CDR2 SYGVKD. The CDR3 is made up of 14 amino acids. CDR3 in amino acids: CAIRDGQGASEQYF. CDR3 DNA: TGTGCAATCCGAGACGGACAGGGGGCAAGCGAGCAGTACTTC.

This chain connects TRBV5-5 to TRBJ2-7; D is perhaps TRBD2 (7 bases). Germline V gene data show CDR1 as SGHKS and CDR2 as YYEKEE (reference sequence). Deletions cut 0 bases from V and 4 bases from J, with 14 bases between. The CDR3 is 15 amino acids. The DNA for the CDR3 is TGTGCCAGCAGCTTGGCGGCGGGGGCGGGATACGAGCAGTACTTC. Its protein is CASSLAAGAGYEQYF.

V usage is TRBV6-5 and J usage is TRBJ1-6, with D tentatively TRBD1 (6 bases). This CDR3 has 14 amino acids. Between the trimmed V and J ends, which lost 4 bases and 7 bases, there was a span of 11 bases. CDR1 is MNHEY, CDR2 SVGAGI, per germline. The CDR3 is CASSSQGINSPLHF. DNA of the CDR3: TGTGCCAGCAGTTCACAGGGTATCAATTCACCCCTCCACTTT.